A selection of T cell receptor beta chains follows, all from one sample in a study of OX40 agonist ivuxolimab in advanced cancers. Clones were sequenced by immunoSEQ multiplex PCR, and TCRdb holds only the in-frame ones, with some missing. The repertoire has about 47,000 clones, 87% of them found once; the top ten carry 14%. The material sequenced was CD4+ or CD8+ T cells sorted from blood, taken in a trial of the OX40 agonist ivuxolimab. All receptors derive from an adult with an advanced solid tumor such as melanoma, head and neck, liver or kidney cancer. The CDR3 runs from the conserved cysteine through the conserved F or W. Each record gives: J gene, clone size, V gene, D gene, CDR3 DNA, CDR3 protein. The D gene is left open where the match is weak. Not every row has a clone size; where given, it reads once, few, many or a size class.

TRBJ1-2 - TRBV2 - TGTGCCAGCAGTGAAGCGCCCAGTAACTATGGCTACACCTTC CASSEAPSNYGYTF
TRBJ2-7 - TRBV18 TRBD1 TGTGCCAGCTCACGAGACAGGGGCTACGAGCAGTACTTC CASSRDRGYEQYF
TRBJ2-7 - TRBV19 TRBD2 TGTGCCAGTAGTCTGGATTCGGGACTAGCGGGAGAGCAGTACTTC CASSLDSGLAGEQYF
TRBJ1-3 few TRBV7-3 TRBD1 TGTGCCAGCAGCCTGACAGGGAACTCTGGAAACACCATATATTTT CASSLTGNSGNTIYF
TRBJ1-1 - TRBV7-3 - TGTGCCAGCAGCTCCGCTCCGGGGGCCGGGGCTGAAGCTTTCTTT CASSSAPGAGAEAFF
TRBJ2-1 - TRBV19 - TGTGCCAGTAGTCGCCTTTACAATGAGCAGTTCTTC CASSRLYNEQFF
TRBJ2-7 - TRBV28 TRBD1 TGTGCCACCCGGACAGGGGGCCTCTACGAGCAGTACTTC CATRTGGLYEQYF
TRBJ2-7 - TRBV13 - TGTGCCAGCAGCTCCCAAGTCGCAAGCTCCTACGAGCAGTACTTC CASSSQVASSYEQYF
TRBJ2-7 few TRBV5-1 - TGCGCCAGCAGCTTGGGCCACCGGGACCGCAGGTACGAGCAGTACTTC CASSLGHRDRRYEQYF
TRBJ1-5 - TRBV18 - TGTGCCAGCTCACCCCCATACGGGGGGAATCAGCCCCAGCATTTT CASSPPYGGNQPQHF
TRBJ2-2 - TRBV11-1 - TGTGCCAGCAGCCCCCGCCTAGAAACCGGGGAGCTGTTTTTT CASSPRLETGELFF
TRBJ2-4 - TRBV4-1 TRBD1 TGCGCCAGCAGCCAAATGGGACAGGGGAAAGCCAAAAACATTCAGTACTTC CASSQMGQGKAKNIQYF
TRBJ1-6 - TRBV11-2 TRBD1 TGTGCCAGCAGCCACCAGGGGGGGGTTGGATCACCCCTCCACTTT CASSHQGGVGSPLHF
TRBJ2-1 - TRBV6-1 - TGTGCCAGCAGTGTTGTCCACTCCTACAATGAGCAGTTCTTC CASSVVHSYNEQFF
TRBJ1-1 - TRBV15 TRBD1 TGTGCCACCAGCAGAGGGGGACAGGGGGTCTCTGAAGCTTTCTTT CATSRGGQGVSEAFF
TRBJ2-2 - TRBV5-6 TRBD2 TGTGCCAGCAGCTTGTTCCGGACTAGCGGGAGGGCCGGCACCGGGGAGCTGTTTTTT CASSLFRTSGRAGTGELFF
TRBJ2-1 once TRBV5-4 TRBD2 TGTGCCAGCAGCTCCGGGACTACCCACAATGAGCAGTTCTTC CASSSGTTHNEQFF
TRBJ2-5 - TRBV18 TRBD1 TGTGCCAGCTCACCGGGACAGGGCAAGGAGACCCAGTACTTC CASSPGQGKETQYF
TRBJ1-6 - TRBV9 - TGTGCCAGCAGCGTAAGCAGCTCCTATAATTCACCCCTCCACTTT CASSVSSSYNSPLHF
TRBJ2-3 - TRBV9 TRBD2 TGTGCCAGCAGCGTAGAGGACGGGGGGACAGATACGCAGTATTTT CASSVEDGGTDTQYF
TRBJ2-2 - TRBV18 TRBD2 TGTGCCAGCTCATTCCCGGGACTACGCGCCGGGGAGCTGTTTTTT CASSFPGLRAGELFF
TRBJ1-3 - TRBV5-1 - TGCGCCAGCAGCTTGTGGGGGTCTGGAAACACCATATATTTT CASSLWGSGNTIYF
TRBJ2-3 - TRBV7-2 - TGTGCCAGCAGCTTAGGAGCCGATACGCAGTATTTT CASSLGADTQYF
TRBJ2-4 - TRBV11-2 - TGTGCCAGCAGCTTCAGAGTTGGACAGTACTTC CASSFRVGQYF
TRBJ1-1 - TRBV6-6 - TGTGCCAGCAGTTACGTCTCGGCAGGAGAAGCTTTCTTT CASSYVSAGEAFF
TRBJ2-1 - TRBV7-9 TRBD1 TGTGCCAGCAGTACTATGACAGGGGTAGGGAACAATGAGCAGTTCTTC CASSTMTGVGNNEQFF
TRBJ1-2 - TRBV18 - TGTGCCAGCTCACCATATAGGCCAGCAGGCGCTAACTATGGCTACACCTTC CASSPYRPAGANYGYTF
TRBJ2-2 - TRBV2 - TGTGCCAGCAGTTGGTCACAGGGGAACACCGGGGAGCTGTTTTTT CASSWSQGNTGELFF
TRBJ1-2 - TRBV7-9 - TGTGCCAGCAGCTTGGCGGGAAACTATGGCTACACCTTC CASSLAGNYGYTF
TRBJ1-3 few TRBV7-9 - TGTGCCAGCAGCTTAGCGGGAATGGGGGACTCTGGAAACACCATATATTTT CASSLAGMGDSGNTIYF
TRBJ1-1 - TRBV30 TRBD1 TGTGCCTGGGACAGACAGGGGGTTCGCACTGAAGCTTTCTTT CAWDRQGVRTEAFF
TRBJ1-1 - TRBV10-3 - TGTGCCATCAGTGAGTTTACAGGGTACAACACTGAAGCTTTCTTT CAISEFTGYNTEAFF
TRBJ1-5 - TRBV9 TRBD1 TGTGCCAGCAGCCCAGCAGGGGGCAGGCAGCCCCAGCATTTT CASSPAGGRQPQHF